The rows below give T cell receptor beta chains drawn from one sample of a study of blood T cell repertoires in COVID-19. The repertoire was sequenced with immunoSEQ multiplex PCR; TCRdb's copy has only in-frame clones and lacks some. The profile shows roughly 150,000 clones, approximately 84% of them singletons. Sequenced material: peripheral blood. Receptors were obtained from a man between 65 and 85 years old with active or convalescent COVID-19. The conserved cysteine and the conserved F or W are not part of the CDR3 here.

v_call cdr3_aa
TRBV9 ASRGGRVTGELF
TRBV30 AGTGVQSAF
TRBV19 ASSTAVLQGAPLH
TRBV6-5 ASKTGRTEQF
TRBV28 ASSRPMGVLAGGPPPSTDTQY
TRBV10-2 ATQGNTEAF
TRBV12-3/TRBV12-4 ASPRTNTDTQY
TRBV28 ASSRPGTGGAF
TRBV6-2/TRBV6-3 ASSYFMAGRHTNSPLH
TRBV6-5 ASKIGLAGSNEQF
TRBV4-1 ASSQEGESPPENIQY
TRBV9 ASSVVPGGETQY
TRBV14 ASRLEGLSGNTIY
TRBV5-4 ASSLGAGSSYNEQF
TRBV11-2 ASSKGAVPNEQF
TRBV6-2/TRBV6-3 ASSPGVGGYT
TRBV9 ASSTLTGSGGYGYT
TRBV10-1 ASSEGAAGNTIY
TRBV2 ASSEVEGRAAPEQY
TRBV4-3 ASSQDMTGSTDTQY
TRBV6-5 ASSRDRGPYNEQF
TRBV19 ASSISGGSNQPQH
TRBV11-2 ASSAGLLNEKLF
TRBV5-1 ASSSLPRDTYQETQY